The 2 T cell receptor beta chains presented below share a single source sample, sequenced in a study of shared clonotypes between healthy human individuals. Libraries were prepared by immunoSEQ multiplex PCR; TCRdb keeps only in-frame clonotypes and omits some of them. The profile shows about 1,900,000 clones, 85% to 95% of them singletons. Positively selected for CCR7, the CD45RO-negative cells used as naive CD8 cells excluded terminally differentiated effector memory CD45RA+ cells. Specimen: naive CD8+ T cells sorted from blood. All receptors derive from a man younger than 35 in good health.

V and J are TRBV10-3 and TRBJ2-7; 8 bases align to TRBD2. The CDR3 contains 14 residues. The germline V gene encodes CDR1 ENHRY and CDR2 SYGVKD. J lost 2 bases, V lost 4 bases, and 4 bases had no gene match. For the CDR3, the DNA is TGTGCCATCAGTGTTAGCGGGGAGACCTACGAGCAGTACTTC. It encodes CAISVSGETYEQYF.

CDR3 DNA sequence: TGCGCCAGCAGCCACCGACTAGCTCTATACGAGCAGTACTTC. It encodes CASSHRLALYEQYF. The V and J genes are TRBV4-1 and TRBJ2-7; 7 nucleotides agree with TRBD2. CDR1 and CDR2 from the germline V gene are MGHRA and YSYEKL. This CDR3 has 14 residues. Losses at the gene ends were 3 bases for V and 4 bases for J; bases not matched to a gene: 6.